The rows below give T cell receptor beta chains drawn from one sample of a study of T-cell reconstitution after alpha-beta-depleted transplantation in children. TCRdb recomputed calls from the PCR reads with MiXCR, one row per CDR3 protein. The data show 65,000 to 75,000 distinct CDR3 sequences, roughly 4.5% seen once. Sequenced material: PBMCs, mostly from graft donor cells, taken 180 days after TCRalphabeta/CD19-depleted stem cell transplant. These receptor sequences come from a boy under two years old who had a stem cell transplant for acute myeloid leukemia, so the T cells may come from the graft donor. CDR3s include the opening cysteine and the closing phenylalanine or tryptophan. A D gene is named only where the DNA matches it firmly. Size is stated for part of the rows, as once, few or many counts, or as a class when the clone is expanded.

J gene	D gene	clone size	V gene	CDR3 DNA	CDR3 protein
TRBJ1-5	.	many	TRBV2	TGTGCCAGCAGTGAGTCGCTGATAAGTCAGCCCCAGCATTTT	CASSESLISQPQHF
TRBJ2-5	.	many	TRBV20-1	TGCAGTGCTAGAGATTTTCGGGGCAGGGGTGGAGTGGGGACCCAGTACTTC	CSARDFRGRGGVGTQYF
TRBJ1-2	TRBD1	many	TRBV9	TGTGCCAGCAGCGGACAGGGGGCTTTTGGCTACACCTTC	CASSGQGAFGYTF
TRBJ2-5	.	many	TRBV2	TGTGCCAGCAAGAGGGTCCAAGAGACCCAGTACTTC	CASKRVQETQYF
TRBJ2-7	.	many	TRBV7-9	TGTGCCAGCAGCCTAGATGCGTACGAGCAGTACTTC	CASSLDAYEQYF
TRBJ1-6	TRBD1	many	TRBV5-1	TGCGCCAGCAGCTTGAGCCCAGGGGGATCCCTCCACTTT	CASSLSPGGSLHF
TRBJ1-2	TRBD1	many	TRBV7-2	TGTGCCAGCAGACTGACAGGGATCCATGGCTACACCTTC	CASRLTGIHGYTF
TRBJ1-3	.	.	TRBV12-3/TRBV12-4	TGTGCCAGCAGTTTTGCCGGAAACACCATATATTTT	CASSFAGNTIYF
TRBJ2-3	TRBD2	many	TRBV20-1	TGCAGTGCTAGAGTCCTAGCGGGGGGCCTACCTACACCCACAGATACGCAGTATTTT	CSARVLAGGLPTPTDTQYF
TRBJ2-5	.	many	TRBV20-1	TGCAGTGGCCAGCTGCAGACCCAGTACTTC	CSGQLQTQYF
TRBJ1-6	TRBD1	many	TRBV20-1	TGCAGTGCAGACAGGGACTATAATTCACCCCTCCACTTT	CSADRDYNSPLHF
TRBJ2-1	TRBD2	many	TRBV10-1	TGCGCCAGCAGTGAGTCGACCTGGCGGGGGGGCCATGAGCAGTTCTTC	CASSESTWRGGHEQFF
TRBJ1-1	.	many	TRBV10-3	TGTGCCATCCGAGGACCACCGAACACTGAAGCTTTCTTT	CAIRGPPNTEAFF
TRBJ2-7	.	many	TRBV2	TGTGCCAGCGGGCGAAGGGACGAGCAGTACTTC	CASGRRDEQYF
TRBJ2-3	TRBD1	many	TRBV24-1	TGTGCCACCAGTGATCCGGGACAGAGCACAGATACGCAGTATTTT	CATSDPGQSTDTQYF
TRBJ2-5	TRBD1	few	TRBV20-1	TGCTGTGCTAGAAGGGCTCAGGACAGGGGTCCCCAAGAGACCCAGTACTTC	CCARRAQDRGPQETQYF
TRBJ2-5	.	many	TRBV6-5	TGTGCCAGCAGTTACGGCATCGAAGAGACCCAGTACTTC	CASSYGIEETQYF
TRBJ2-7	.	many	TRBV9	TGTGCCAGCAGCGTAGACGGAGAGAACTACGAGCAGTACTTC	CASSVDGENYEQYF
TRBJ2-5	.	many	TRBV20-1	TGCAGTGCTGGCATTCTTGCGGGCCTTCGCCAAGAGACCCAGTACTTC	CSAGILAGLRQETQYF
TRBJ2-3	.	many	TRBV20-1	TGCAGTGCTAGAGATTCCGAGGGAATTACAGATACGCAGTATTTT	CSARDSEGITDTQYF
TRBJ1-3	.	few	TRBV12-3/TRBV12-4	TGTACCAGCAGTTTCTTAGGACGTCGGAATAGCTCTGGAAACACCATATATTTT	CTSSFLGRRNSSGNTIYF
TRBJ2-7	.	many	TRBV20-1	TGCAGTGCTAGAGATCGGGCAGGGACTTGGTCCTACGAGCAGTACTTC	CSARDRAGTWSYEQYF
TRBJ1-3	.	many	TRBV5-6	TGTGCCAGCAGCCCGACATACGGACGGTTTGGAGGAAACACCATATATTTT	CASSPTYGRFGGNTIYF
TRBJ2-3	TRBD2	many	TRBV10-2	TGCGCCAGCAGTCTAGCGGGAACAACAGATACGCAGTATTTT	CASSLAGTTDTQYF
TRBJ2-2	TRBD2	.	TRBV20-1	TGCAGTGCTAGAGATGTCCTAGCGGGGGCGGGCGGGGAGCTGTTTTTT	CSARDVLAGAGGELFF
TRBJ2-5	.	many	TRBV6-2/TRBV6-3	TGTGCCAGCAGTTACGCAGAGACCCAGTACTTC	CASSYAETQYF
TRBJ2-1	TRBD2	few	TRBV10-2	TGCGCCAGCACCAAAGAGCCCCTTGGACTAGCGGGGGTTGAGCAGTTCTTC	CASTKEPLGLAGVEQFF
TRBJ1-1	.	few	TRBV18	TGTGCCAGCTCACCACTGAGGAACACTGAAGCTTTCTTT	CASSPLRNTEAFF
TRBJ2-2	.	few	TRBV9	TGTGCCAGCAGCGTAGGGAGGGGGGGGGCGAACAGAGACACCGGGGAGCTGTTTTTT	CASSVGRGGANRDTGELFF
TRBJ1-5	TRBD1	many	TRBV6-5	TGTGCCAGCAGTTACGACCGGGACAGGGGTAATCAGCCCCAGCATTTT	CASSYDRDRGNQPQHF
TRBJ2-1	.	many	TRBV20-1	TGCAGTGCAGCGCAGCCGGGACTCCAGCAGTTCTTC	CSAAQPGLQQFF
TRBJ2-1	.	many	TRBV5-1	TGCGCCAGCAGACCCGACCTAGTCCCCTTAGGTGGTGAGCAGTTCTTC	CASRPDLVPLGGEQFF
TRBJ2-1	TRBD1	many	TRBV12-3/TRBV12-4	TGTGCCAGCAGTCTCCGAAACAGGGGGCGCGATGAGCAGTTCTTC	CASSLRNRGRDEQFF
TRBJ1-5	.	many	TRBV6-2/TRBV6-3	TGTGCCAGCACCATAAACCCGGGGGGCAATCAGCCCCAGCATTTT	CASTINPGGNQPQHF
TRBJ2-3	.	.	TRBV12-3/TRBV12-4	TGTGCCAGCAGTCTCCCCCCACGCACAGATACGCAGTATTTT	CASSLPPRTDTQYF
TRBJ2-5	.	many	TRBV12-3/TRBV12-4	TGTGCCAGCAGTTCGTGGGCTCAAGAGACCCAGTACTTC	CASSSWAQETQYF
TRBJ2-3	.	many	TRBV20-1	TGCAGTGCCCGAGGGCAGGGGTTCGCAGATACGCAGTATTTT	CSARGQGFADTQYF
TRBJ1-1	.	many	TRBV12-3/TRBV12-4	TGTGCCAGCAGCCTAGGGCGGTTTGAAGCTTTCTTT	CASSLGRFEAFF
TRBJ2-1	.	many	TRBV5-1	TGCGCCAGCAGCTACCTTTTAGACAGGGAGCAGTTCTTC	CASSYLLDREQFF
TRBJ1-4	.	many	TRBV29-1	TGCAGCGTTGGTGCCGGGACGGCTGAAAAACTGTTTTTT	CSVGAGTAEKLFF
TRBJ2-3	.	many	TRBV29-1	TGCAGCGTCCGATTTAGTACTAGCACAGATACGCAGTATTTT	CSVRFSTSTDTQYF
TRBJ2-5	TRBD1	many	TRBV28	TGTGCCAGCAGTCCGGATGAGGACAGGACTCAAGAGACCCAGTACTTC	CASSPDEDRTQETQYF